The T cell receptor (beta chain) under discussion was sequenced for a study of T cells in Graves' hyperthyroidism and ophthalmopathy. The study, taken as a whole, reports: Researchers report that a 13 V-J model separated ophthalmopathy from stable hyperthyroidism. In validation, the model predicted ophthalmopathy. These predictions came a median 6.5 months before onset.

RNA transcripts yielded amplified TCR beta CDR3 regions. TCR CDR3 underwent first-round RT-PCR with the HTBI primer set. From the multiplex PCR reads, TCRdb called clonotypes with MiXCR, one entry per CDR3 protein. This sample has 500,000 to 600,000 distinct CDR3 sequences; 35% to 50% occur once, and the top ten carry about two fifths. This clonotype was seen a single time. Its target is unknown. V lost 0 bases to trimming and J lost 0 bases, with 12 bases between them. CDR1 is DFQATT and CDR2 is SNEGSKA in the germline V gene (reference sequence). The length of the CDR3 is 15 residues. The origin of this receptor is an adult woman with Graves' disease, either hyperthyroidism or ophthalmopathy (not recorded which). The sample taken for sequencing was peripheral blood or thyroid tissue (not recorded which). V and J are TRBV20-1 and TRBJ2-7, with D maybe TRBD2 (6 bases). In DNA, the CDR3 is TGCAGTGCTAGAGATGTGGCTAGCGTCTCCTACGAGCAGTACTTC. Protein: CSARDVASVSYEQYF.